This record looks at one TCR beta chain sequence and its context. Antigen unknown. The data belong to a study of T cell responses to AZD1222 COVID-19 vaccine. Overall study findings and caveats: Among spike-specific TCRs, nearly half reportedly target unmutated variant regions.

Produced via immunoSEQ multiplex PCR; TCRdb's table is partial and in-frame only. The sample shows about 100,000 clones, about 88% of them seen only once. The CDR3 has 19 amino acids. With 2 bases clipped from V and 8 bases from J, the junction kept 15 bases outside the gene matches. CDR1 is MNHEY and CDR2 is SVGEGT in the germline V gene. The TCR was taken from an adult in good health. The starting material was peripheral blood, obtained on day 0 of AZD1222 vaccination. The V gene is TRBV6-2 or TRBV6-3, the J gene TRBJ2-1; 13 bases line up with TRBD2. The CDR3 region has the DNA TGTGCCAGCAGTTACCCAGGACTAGCGGGAGCGGGCTACATACATGAGCAGTTCTTC. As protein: CASSYPGLAGAGYIHEQFF.